Following are 20 T cell receptor beta chains from one sample sequenced in a study of Graves' ophthalmopathy and Graves' hyperthyroidism. RNA transcripts yielded amplified TCR beta CDR3 regions. HTBI-primed first-round RT-PCR preceded second-round multiplex PCR. One entry per CDR3 protein results from TCRdb running MiXCR on the multiplex PCR reads. The sample includes approximately 160,000 distinct CDR3 sequences, 35% to 50% of them seen just once. Sequenced input: peripheral blood. All receptors come from a man aged 25-45 years with Graves' ophthalmopathy.

This clonotype was counted at least ten times. The rearrangement joins TRBV29-1 to TRBJ2-7; TRBD1 aligns across 11 bases. V gave up 4 bases and J gave up 3 bases; unmatched junction bases: 8. There are 15 residues in the CDR3. Germline V gene sequence: CDR1 SQVTM, CDR2 ANQGSEA. The DNA of the CDR3 is TGCAGCGTTGGGTTTCTTGGGACAGGGGGCTACGAGCAGTACTTC. Translated, it gives CSVGFLGTGGYEQYF.

This clonotype showed up many times. The rearrangement links TRBV12-3 or TRBV12-4 to TRBJ2-2; possible D gene TRBD2, 6 bases. V was cut by 6 bases and J by 1 base, with 9 bases left in between. This CDR3 comprises 14 residues. This CDR3 reads CASRPGLNTGELFF. The CDR3 bases are TGTGCCAGCAGACCGGGACTGAACACCGGGGAGCTGTTTTTT.

This clonotype was seen at least ten times. The germline gene is not matched at one end of the junction; a read error may be the cause. The CDR3 spells CASSLSPPGTGGLFF. The CDR3 DNA is TGTGCTAGCAGCTTATCCCCTCCGGGGACCGGGGGGCTGTTTTTT. The rearrangement uses TRBV7-7 and TRBJ2-2; weak D call: TRBD2 (6 bases). The CDR3 sequence is 15 residues long. Germline CDR1 is SSHAT and CDR2 is FNYEAQ (reference sequence).

There are a few counts of this clonotype. The chain recombines TRBV7-8 with TRBJ1-2; tentatively, D is TRBD1 (5 bases). With 2 bases removed from V and 4 bases from J, the gap between germline ends came to 14 bases. In germline, CDR1 is SGHVS, CDR2 FQNEAQ. CDR3 length equals 15 residues. The CDR3 sequence: CASSLRTREFYGYTF. The DNA for the CDR3 is TGTGCCAGCAGCTTAAGGACCAGGGAGTTCTATGGCTACACCTTC.

This clonotype was recorded many times. This chain links TRBV12-3 or TRBV12-4 with TRBJ1-2; 10 bases are shared with TRBD1. Germline trimming cut 7 bases from V and 1 base from J; bases unmatched to any gene: 15. This CDR3 is 18 amino acids long. Here the CDR3 reads CASTPGAHRTGGNYGYTF. CDR3 sequence (DNA): TGTGCCAGCACCCCCGGGGCCCATCGGACAGGGGGTAACTATGGCTACACCTTC.

Only a few counts were recorded for this clonotype. V is TRBV20-1 and J is TRBJ2-4; the D is unclear. The CDR3 is 14 residues long. Trimming left V 6 bases short and J 0 bases short, with 12 bases between. The germline CDR1 and CDR2 sequences are DFQATT and SNEGSKA (reference sequence). CDR3 in DNA: TGCAGTGCAGGCCAGTCCCTAGCCAAAAACATTCAGTACTTC. Translated: CSAGQSLAKNIQYF.

This clonotype was observed at least ten times. This chain joins TRBV7-9 and TRBJ2-2, with D tentatively TRBD2 (6 bases). The CDR3 covers 15 residues. The V end was cut by 10 bases, the J end by 0 bases, with 15 bases between. The V gene's germline CDR1 is SEHNR and CDR2 FQNEAQ (reference sequence). CDR3 in DNA: TGTGCCACCTCGAGGCTAGCGACGAACACCGGGGAGCTGTTTTTT. Amino acid sequence: CATSRLATNTGELFF.

V is TRBV29-1 and J is TRBJ1-2; 7 bases align to TRBD1. Germline loops: CDR1 SQVTM, CDR2 ANQGSEA. J was trimmed by 8 bases and V by 4 bases; bases with no gene match: 4. The CDR3 is 11 amino acids. The CDR3 sequence is CSVGGTEGYTF. The CDR3 DNA sequence: TGCAGCGTTGGAGGGACAGAGGGCTACACCTTC. Full variable domain (missing parts from reference TRBV29-1 and TRBJ1-2): SAVISQKPSRDICQRGTSLTIQCQVDSQVTMMFWYRQQPGQSLTLIATANQGSEATYESGFVIDKFPISRPNLTFSTLTVSNMSPEDSSIYLCSVGGTEGYTFGSGTRLTVV.

For the CDR3, the DNA is TGTGCCAGCAGTTTTAGTTCCGGGGGCTACACCTTC. Protein: CASSFSSGGYTF. The chain carries TRBV28 and TRBJ1-2; D unclear. The V gene lost 3 bases and the J gene lost 8 bases, with 10 bases spanning the gap. CDR3 size: 12 residues. The germline gives CDR1 MDHEN, CDR2 SYDVKM.

The J gene is TRBJ2-4, the V gene TRBV6-2 or TRBV6-3; TRBD1 might be the D (5 bases). The V end lost 5 bases, the J end lost 0 bases, and 14 bases lay between the germline ends. The CDR3 loop spans 16 amino acids. Looked up from germline, CDR1 is MNHEY and CDR2 is SVGEGT. CDR3 sequence reads: CASSDDRTIAKNIQYF. The CDR3, as DNA: TGTGCCAGCAGTGATGACAGAACCATAGCCAAAAACATTCAGTACTTC.

This clonotype was detected ten times or more. The CDR3: CASSPETGYDQPQHF. The CDR3 nucleotides are TGTGCCAGCAGCCCTGAAACAGGGTATGATCAGCCCCAGCATTTT. J is TRBJ1-5 and V is TRBV28, with D perhaps TRBD1 (6 bases). Deletions cut 6 bases from V and 5 bases from J, with 17 bases between. CDR1 and CDR2 from the germline V gene are MDHEN and SYDVKM. The CDR3 contains 15 residues. The full variable domain, rest sourced from reference TRBV28 and TRBJ1-5, is DVKVTQSSRYLVKRTGEKVFLECVQDMDHENMFWYRQDPGLGLRLIYFSYDVKMKEKGDIPEGYSVSREKKERFSLILESASTNQTSMYLCASSPETGYDQPQHFGDGTRLSIL.

The sample holds many counts of this clonotype. The CDR3 sequence: CASSSITWENQPQHF. In DNA, the CDR3 is TGTGCCAGCAGTTCTATAACGTGGGAAAATCAGCCCCAGCATTTT. V gene TRBV28 combines with J gene TRBJ1-5; no reliable D call. The CDR3 has 15 amino acids. The germline V and J ends were trimmed by 4 bases and 4 bases, with 14 bases remaining between them. Looked up from germline, CDR1 is MDHEN and CDR2 is SYDVKM.

This clonotype was detected ten times or more. V is TRBV12-3 or TRBV12-4 and J is TRBJ1-1; D gene unclear. This CDR3 contains 15 residues. Deletions cut 3 bases from V and 1 base from J, with 12 bases between. CDR3 protein: CASSLGAGSNTEAFF. Here the CDR3 DNA reads TGTGCCAGCAGTTTGGGCGCGGGGTCGAACACTGAAGCTTTCTTT.

This clonotype qualifies as medium-sized. The rearrangement joins TRBV2 to TRBJ2-7; 10 nucleotides align to TRBD2. With 5 bases clipped from V and 1 base from J, the junction kept 5 bases outside the gene matches. The CDR3 covers 15 residues. Germline CDR1 reads SNHLY; CDR2 reads FYNNEI. The CDR3 here is CASSQSSGSSYEQYF. DNA for the CDR3: TGTGCCAGCAGTCAATCTAGCGGGAGTTCCTACGAGCAGTACTTC.

This clonotype was recorded only once. The J gene is TRBJ1-6, the V gene TRBV12-3 or TRBV12-4; D uncertain. The CDR3 is 14 residues long. Trimming took off 6 bases at V and 0 bases at J, with 6 bases between the two ends. The DNA of the CDR3 is TGTGCCAGCAGGCCCGACTCCTATAATTCACCCCTCCACTTT. This translates into CASRPDSYNSPLHF.

The chain employs TRBV7-2 and TRBJ2-5, with D unresolved. Trimming took 0 bases from V and 10 from J, leaving 9 bases between them. This CDR3 region has 12 residues. Germline V lookup: CDR1 SGHTA, CDR2 FQGNSA. CDR3 sequence: CASSLAVRSQYF. The CDR3 coding sequence is TGTGCCAGCAGCTTAGCGGTTAGGAGCCAGTACTTC.

This clonotype occurred many times. This chain links TRBV5-4 with TRBJ2-5; the D call may be TRBD1 or TRBD2 (5 bases each). Trimming stripped 0 bases from V and 5 bases from J, with 11 bases between. Germline values: CDR1 SGHNT, CDR2 YYREEE (reference sequence). CDR3 length: 14 amino acids. The CDR3 spells CASSLGWGIETQYF. The CDR3 nucleotides are TGTGCCAGCAGCTTGGGGTGGGGGATCGAGACCCAGTACTTC. The full variable domain, with the rest looked up from reference TRBV5-4 and TRBJ2-5, is ETGVTQSPTHLIKTRGQQVTLRCSSQSGHNTVSWYQQALGQGPQFIFQYYREEENGRGNFPPRFSGLQFPNYSSELNVNALELDDSALYLCASSLGWGIETQYFGPGTRLLVL.

The chain employs TRBV2 and TRBJ2-5, with 9 bases aligning to TRBD2. After removal of 9 bases from V and 1 base from J, the junction contained 3 bases not matched to a gene. Germline CDR1 is SNHLY and CDR2 is FYNNEI. The CDR3 has 13 amino acids. Here the CDR3 DNA reads TGTGCCAGGACTAGCGGAACCCAAGAGACCCAGTACTTC. It encodes CARTSGTQETQYF. The whole variable domain, filled in from reference TRBV2 and TRBJ2-5, reads EPEVTQTPSHQVTQMGQEVILRCVPISNHLYFYWYRQILGQKVEFLVSFYNNEISEKSEIFDDQFSVERPDGSNFTLKIRSTKLEDSAMYFCARTSGTQETQYFGPGTRLLVL.

This clonotype has a count of ten or more. This rearrangement joins TRBV6-5 to TRBJ1-2; a weak D match, TRBD1 (5 bases). This CDR3 comprises 13 residues. V was cut by 6 bases and J by 8 bases, with 16 bases left in between. CDR1 is MNHEY, CDR2 SVGAGI, per germline. The CDR3 loop is CASSHGAGQGYTF. In nucleotides, the CDR3 is TGTGCCAGCAGCCACGGGGCCGGCCAGGGCTACACCTTC.

This clonotype was seen at least ten times. The chain recombines TRBV27 with TRBJ1-6; D not certain. V lost 4 bases and J lost 13, with 17 bases in between. The CDR3 is 14 amino acids. Germline loops: CDR1 MNHEY, CDR2 SMNVEV (reference sequence). The CDR3 spells CASSSSSRRVPLHF. The CDR3 nucleotides are TGTGCCAGCAGTTCCTCATCCCGTCGGGTTCCCCTCCACTTT.